Below, 27 T cell receptor beta chains from the same sample are listed, as sequenced in a study of shared clonotypes between healthy human individuals. Some clones are missing from TCRdb's copy, which holds only in-frame ones; the method was immunoSEQ multiplex PCR. This table has fewer than 3 million clones, about nine tenths appearing once. Sample: naive CD4+ T cells from PBMCs. As to subset: CD45RA+ positively selected. These receptors originate from a man aged 18 to 29 in good health. Some clones in this sample may be carry-over from other donors' samples.

CDR3 in amino acids: CASSDRRETQYF. CDR3 sequence (DNA): TGTGCCAGCAGTGACCGACGGGAGACCCAGTACTTC. The chain uses TRBV6-5 and TRBJ2-5; unclear D gene. The CDR3 runs 12 residues. Germline values: CDR1 MNHEY, CDR2 SVGAGI. Trimming took off 5 bases at V and 5 bases at J, with 9 bases between the two ends.

This sequence joins TRBV6-5 and TRBJ2-7; no definite D call. Germline lookup yields CDR1 MNHEY and CDR2 SVGAGI. The CDR3 is 12 amino acids. V lost 6 bases and J lost 3, with 9 bases in between. The CDR3 region is CASRISGYEQYF. The DNA for the CDR3 is TGTGCCAGCAGGATCTCGGGCTACGAGCAGTACTTC.

The chain links TRBV7-8 to TRBJ2-1, with 14 nucleotides matching TRBD2. The CDR3 has 15 residues. Per germline, CDR1 SGHVS and CDR2 FQNEAQ. After removal of 8 bases from V and 4 bases from J, the junction contained 4 bases not matched to a gene. The CDR3 sequence is CASGTSGRSYNEQFF. CDR3 nucleotides: TGTGCCAGCGGGACTAGCGGGAGAAGTTACAATGAGCAGTTCTTC.

The chain uses TRBV7-2 and TRBJ2-7; D call uncertain. Per the germline V gene, CDR1 is SGHTA and CDR2 is FQGNSA. The CDR3 has 14 residues. The V end lost 3 bases, the J end lost 2 bases, and 11 bases lay between the germline ends. CDR3 region: CASSFDSRTYEQYF. CDR3 nucleotide sequence: TGTGCCAGCAGCTTCGACTCCAGAACCTACGAGCAGTACTTC.

V is TRBV19 and J is TRBJ2-7; TRBD2 matches at 9 bases. This CDR3 contains 15 residues. Germline V gene sequence: CDR1 LNHDA, CDR2 SQIVND (reference sequence). V gave up 8 bases and J gave up 4 bases; unmatched junction bases: 12. The CDR3 region has the DNA TGTGCCAGTCGGGTAGCGGGAGCAGAATCTTACGAGCAGTACTTC. Translated, it gives CASRVAGAESYEQYF. Looking up the rest from reference TRBV19 and TRBJ2-7 gives the full variable domain: DGGITQSPKYLFRKEGQNVTLSCEQNLNHDAMYWYRQDPGQGLRLIYYSQIVNDFQKGDIAEGYSVSREKKESFPLTVTSAQKNPTAFYLCASRVAGAESYEQYFGPGTRLTVT.

The rearrangement links TRBV6-1 to TRBJ2-7; TRBD1 matches at 9 bases. CDR3 length: 15 residues. Germline CDR1 MNHNS, CDR2 SASEGT. J gave up 3 bases and V 4 bases, and 7 bases lay outside the gene matches. The CDR3 bases are TGTGCCAGCAGTGGATACAGGGGGCAGTACTACGAGCAGTACTTC. Its translation is CASSGYRGQYYEQYF.

This chain links TRBV5-1 with TRBJ1-1; possible D gene TRBD1, 6 bases. V was clipped by 2 bases and J by 8 bases, with 19 bases between them. The CDR3 sequence is 15 residues long. Germline V gene data show CDR1 as SGHRS and CDR2 as YFSETQ. This chain's CDR3 is CASSLRQAIYPEAFF. CDR3 nucleotides: TGCGCCAGCAGCTTAAGACAGGCTATCTACCCCGAAGCTTTCTTT. The entire variable domain, with the rest obtained from reference TRBV5-1 and TRBJ1-1, is as follows: KAGVTQTPRYLIKTRGQQVTLSCSPISGHRSVSWYQQTPGQGLQFLFEYFSETQRNKGNFPGRFSGRQFSNSRSEMNVSTLELGDSALYLCASSLRQAIYPEAFFGQGTRLTVV.

The chain combines TRBV6-4 with TRBJ2-1, with 11 positions matching TRBD2. This CDR3 contains 16 residues. J was trimmed by 2 bases and V by 5 bases; bases with no gene match: 5. Germline CDR1 MRHNA, CDR2 SNTAGT. CDR3 residues: CASSRIAGGPYNEQFF. In DNA form, the CDR3 reads TGTGCCAGCAGTCGTATAGCGGGAGGGCCCTACAATGAGCAGTTCTTC.

The rearrangement links TRBV18 to TRBJ2-5, with 8 bases matching TRBD2. Germline V gene lookup returns CDR1 KGHSH and CDR2 LQKENI. The V segment lost 2 bases and the J segment 5 bases; nucleotides outside the gene matches: 4. This CDR3 comprises 14 residues. DNA for the CDR3: TGTGCCAGCTCACCATCCCAGCGGGGGGAGACCCAGTACTTC. Its protein is CASSPSQRGETQYF.

The CDR3 protein is CATKGGGSNQPQHF. The CDR3 DNA reads as TGTGCCACCAAAGGGGGGGGAAGCAATCAGCCCCAGCATTTT. The chain is built from TRBV2 and TRBJ1-5; D is possibly TRBD1 (6 bases). Germline V lookup: CDR1 SNHLY, CDR2 FYNNEI. V was trimmed by 10 bases and J by 1 base, leaving 14 bases between them. The CDR3 has 14 residues.

The sample holds a few counts of this clone. This same CDR3 is encoded by further DNA sequences in the sample. The CDR3 loop is CASSLVGVDTEAFF. CDR3 bases: TGCGCCAGCAGCTTGGTGGGGGTGGACACTGAAGCTTTCTTT. The chain combines TRBV5-1 with TRBJ1-1, with a possible D match to TRBD1 (5 bases). CDR3 length equals 14 residues. Germline lookup yields CDR1 SGHRS and CDR2 YFSETQ. Trimming removed 0 bases at V and 3 bases at J, with 9 bases between.

The chain uses TRBV5-4 and TRBJ1-4; D gene ambiguous. CDR1 and CDR2 (germline): SGHNT, YYREEE (reference sequence). V lost 2 bases to trimming and J lost 2 bases, with 10 bases between them. This CDR3 has 15 residues. DNA of the CDR3: TGTGCCAGCAGCTTAGCGACGGAGACTAATGAAAAACTGTTTTTT. Protein sequence: CASSLATETNEKLFF.

Note on this clone: Additional DNA sequences in this sample encode the identical CDR3. This rearrangement joins TRBV4-1 to TRBJ2-1; 8 bases fit TRBD2. The junction had 9 bases not matched to a gene; V was cut back by 5 bases and J by 9 bases. This CDR3 region has 14 residues. Germline CDR1 MGHRA, CDR2 YSYEKL. The CDR3 spells CASSRPGLEGEQFF. In DNA, the CDR3 is TGCGCCAGCAGCAGGCCGGGACTAGAGGGTGAGCAGTTCTTC.

The CDR3 coding sequence is TGTGCCAGTAGCGAGACTTCAAAAGAGACCCAGTACTTC. This gives the protein CASSETSKETQYF. The chain joins TRBV19 to TRBJ2-5; the D is unclear. The CDR3 extends over 13 amino acids. The germline CDR1 and CDR2 sequences are LNHDA and SQIVND (reference sequence). Trimming removed 6 bases at V and 3 bases at J, with 11 bases between.

The chain uses TRBV6-5 and TRBJ1-4; 10 bases match TRBD1. This CDR3 spans 15 amino acids. Germline V gene sequence: CDR1 MNHEY, CDR2 SVGAGI. V trimming: 5 bases; J trimming: 6 bases; junction bases outside the gene matches: 6. CDR3 nucleotide sequence: TGTGCCAGCAGTAGAACCGGGACAGGGGATGAAAAACTGTTTTTT. Translating gives CASSRTGTGDEKLFF.

The chain uses TRBV18 and TRBJ2-1; the match to TRBD1 covers 9 bases. CDR1 KGHSH and CDR2 LQKENI come from the germline V gene. With V trimmed by 2 bases and J by 7 bases, 6 bases remained unmatched. The CDR3 has 15 residues. CDR3 amino acids: CASSPETGGGNEQFF. In DNA, the CDR3 is TGTGCCAGCTCACCAGAGACAGGGGGAGGGAATGAGCAGTTCTTC.

The V gene is TRBV5-1, the J gene TRBJ1-6; D is possibly TRBD1 (5 bases). Germline V gene data show CDR1 as SGHRS and CDR2 as YFSETQ. CDR3 length equals 14 residues. The V end was cut by 5 bases, the J end by 8 bases, with 14 bases between. This CDR3 is CASSPGTGDSPLHF. The CDR3 nucleotides are TGCGCCAGCAGTCCCGGGACCGGCGATTCACCCCTCCACTTT.

The rearrangement joins TRBV7-9 to TRBJ2-5, with D maybe TRBD2 (5 bases). This CDR3 region has 16 residues. With 0 bases removed from V and 5 bases from J, the gap between germline ends came to 16 bases. Germline V gene lookup returns CDR1 SEHNR and CDR2 FQNEAQ (reference sequence). Here the CDR3 DNA reads TGTGCCAGCAGCTTAGCGCTAGGGATGCGGGCGGAGACCCAGTACTTC. Protein sequence: CASSLALGMRAETQYF.

The V gene is TRBV5-5, the J gene TRBJ2-7; D gene uncertain. Trimming left V 0 bases short and J 2 bases short, with 12 bases between. The CDR3 consists of 15 residues. Looked up from germline, CDR1 is SGHKS and CDR2 is YYEKEE (reference sequence). The CDR3 spells CASSLVVGVTYEQYF. CDR3 sequence (DNA): TGTGCCAGCAGCTTGGTTGTTGGCGTAACCTACGAGCAGTACTTC.

The rearrangement uses TRBV28 and TRBJ2-3; tentative D call: TRBD2 (6 bases). This CDR3 spans 17 amino acids. Trimming shortened V by 6 bases and J by 2 bases, and 21 bases separated the two germline ends. Germline CDR1 reads MDHEN; CDR2 reads SYDVKM. CDR3 sequence: CASSPGLATVNTDTQYF. The CDR3 coding sequence is TGTGCCAGCAGCCCCGGGCTAGCGACGGTTAACACAGATACGCAGTATTTT.

V and J are TRBV10-3 and TRBJ2-7; 9 bases are shared with TRBD1. After removal of 10 bases from V and 4 bases from J, the junction contained 5 bases not matched to a gene. Germline CDR1 ENHRY, CDR2 SYGVKD. The CDR3 loop spans 12 amino acids. The CDR3 protein is CATRDREYEQYF. The CDR3 coding sequence is TGTGCCACCCGGGACAGGGAGTACGAGCAGTACTTC.

This chain uses TRBV10-1 with TRBJ2-2, with 12 bases lining up with TRBD2. Germline loops: CDR1 WNHNN, CDR2 SYGVQD (reference sequence). This CDR3 has 17 residues. Losses at the gene ends were 2 bases for V and 4 bases for J; bases not matched to a gene: 5. For the CDR3, the DNA is TGCGCCAGCAGTGAGGCCAGACTAGCGGGAGTCACCGGGGAGCTGTTTTTT. Translation gives CASSEARLAGVTGELFF.

This clone was observed once. The chain uses TRBV25-1 and TRBJ2-7, with D perhaps matching TRBD2 (7 bases). Per the germline V gene, CDR1 is MGHDK and CDR2 is SYGVNS. This CDR3 is built from 15 residues. V was trimmed by 8 bases and J by 3 bases, leaving 20 bases between them. For the CDR3, the DNA is TGTGCCAGCGGACAGAATACGCCGGGGGGCTACGAGCAGTACTTC. Amino acids: CASGQNTPGGYEQYF.

CDR3 region: CASSQKLAGGLAKNIQYF. CDR3 in DNA: TGCGCCAGCAGCCAAAAACTAGCGGGAGGGCTAGCCAAAAACATTCAGTACTTC. This chain links TRBV4-1 with TRBJ2-4; 13 positions agree with TRBD2. Trimming at V came to 2 bases and at J to 0 bases, leaving 4 bases not matched to a gene. The germline V gene has CDR1 MGHRA and CDR2 YSYEKL. The CDR3 totals 18 residues.

CDR3 nucleotide sequence: TGTGCCAGTAGTGTTCACCGAGGGGAAAACATTCAGTACTTC. The encoded protein is CASSVHRGENIQYF. This chain links TRBV19 with TRBJ2-4; TRBD1 or TRBD2 may be the D gene (5 bases each). This CDR3 has 14 amino acids. The V end was cut by 5 bases, the J end by 5 bases, with 13 bases between. Germline V lookup: CDR1 LNHDA, CDR2 SQIVND (reference sequence).

The chain employs TRBV5-1 and TRBJ2-3; 7 positions match TRBD2. The germline CDR1 and CDR2 sequences are SGHRS and YFSETQ. The CDR3 sequence is 18 residues long. Germline trimming cut 2 bases from V and 6 bases from J; bases unmatched to any gene: 18. In DNA, the CDR3 is TGCGCCAGCAGCTTCATCATTCGGGGATTTGCGGGAGCGGATACGCAGTATTTT. Translating gives CASSFIIRGFAGADTQYF.

The chain links TRBV19 to TRBJ2-2, with D tentatively TRBD1 or TRBD2 (7 bases each). The CDR3 has 16 residues. The germline V gene has CDR1 LNHDA and CDR2 SQIVND (reference sequence). V lost 4 bases and J 1 base, leaving 13 bases between the germline ends. CDR3 in amino acids: CASSKGGTVNTGELFF. As DNA, the CDR3 is TGTGCCAGTAGTAAGGGGGGGACAGTGAACACCGGGGAGCTGTTTTTT.